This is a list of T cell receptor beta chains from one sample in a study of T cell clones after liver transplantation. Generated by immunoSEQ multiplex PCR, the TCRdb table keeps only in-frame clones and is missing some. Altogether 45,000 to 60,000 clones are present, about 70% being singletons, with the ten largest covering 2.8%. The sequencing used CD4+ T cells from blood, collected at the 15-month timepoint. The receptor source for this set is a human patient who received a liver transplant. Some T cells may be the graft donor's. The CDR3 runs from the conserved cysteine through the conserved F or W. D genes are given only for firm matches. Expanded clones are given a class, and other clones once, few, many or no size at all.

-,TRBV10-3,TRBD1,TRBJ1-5,TGTGCCATCAGCCGGACAGGGGACAATCAGCCCCAGCATTTT,CAISRTGDNQPQHF
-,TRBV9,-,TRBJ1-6,TGTGCCAGCAGCGTGGGCTCCGGTTCACCCCTCCACTTT,CASSVGSGSPLHF
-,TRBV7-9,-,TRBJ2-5,TGTGCCAGCAGCGCAAACTCAAACACCGGGACCCAGTACTTC,CASSANSNTGTQYF
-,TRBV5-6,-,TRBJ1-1,TGTGCCAGCAGCTTGGTATCAGGGGCTGGTGAAGCTTTCTTT,CASSLVSGAGEAFF
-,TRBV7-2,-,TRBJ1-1,TGTGCCAGCAGCCCAACAGTTTCCGGGAACACTGAAGCTTTCTTT,CASSPTVSGNTEAFF
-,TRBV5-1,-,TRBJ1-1,TGCGCCAGCAGTAAGGGTGTGAACACTGAAGCTTTCTTT,CASSKGVNTEAFF
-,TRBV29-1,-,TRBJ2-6,TGCAGCGTTGCGGAAAGCTCTGGGGCCAACGTCCTGACTTTC,CSVAESSGANVLTF
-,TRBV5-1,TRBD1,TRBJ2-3,TGCGCCAGCAGCCAAGCCCTGACAGGGATCACAGATACGCAGTATTTT,CASSQALTGITDTQYF
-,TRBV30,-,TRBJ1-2,TGTGCTCAGTCCCTCAACTATGGCTACACCTTC,CAQSLNYGYTF
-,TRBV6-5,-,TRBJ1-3,TGTGCCAGCAGTTACCGGGGGGTCTTAGCTGGAAACACCATATATTTT,CASSYRGVLAGNTIYF
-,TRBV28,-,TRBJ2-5,TGTGCCAGCGGAGAGAAGCAAGAGACCCAGTACTTC,CASGEKQETQYF
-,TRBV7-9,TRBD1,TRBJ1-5,TGTGCCAGCAGCTTAGGGGGAGTACAGGGGAGCAATCAGCCCCAGCATTTT,CASSLGGVQGSNQPQHF
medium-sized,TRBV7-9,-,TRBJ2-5,TGTGCCAGCAGCTTAGTTAGCGAGACCCAGTACTTC,CASSLVSETQYF
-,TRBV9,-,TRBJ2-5,TGTGCCAGCAGCGTAGGGGCCAGGGGAGAGACCCAGTACTTC,CASSVGARGETQYF
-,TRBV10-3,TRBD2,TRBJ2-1,TGTGCCATCAGTGAGTCCGGGGGACTAGCGGGGGTGGATGAGCAGTTCTTC,CAISESGGLAGVDEQFF
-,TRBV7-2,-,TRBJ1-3,TGTGCCAGCAGCTTAGCGCTAAATGAAAACACCATATATTTT,CASSLALNENTIYF
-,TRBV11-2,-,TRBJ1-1,TGTGCCAGCAGCTTAGATGGAGCCGGGGCCGGGGGTCACACTGAAGCTTTCTTT,CASSLDGAGAGGHTEAFF
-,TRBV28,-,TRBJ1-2,TGTGCCAGCAGTTTACCTTCTCTTACAGGGCGTACTTACGGCTACACCTTC,CASSLPSLTGRTYGYTF
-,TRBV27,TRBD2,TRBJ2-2,TGTGCCAGCAGTACAAGACTAGCGGGAGAAATGTTTACCGGGGAGCTGTTTTTT,CASSTRLAGEMFTGELFF
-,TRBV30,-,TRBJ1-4,TGTGCCTGGAGTCGACCGGGGAACTCTAATGAAAAACTGTTTTTT,CAWSRPGNSNEKLFF
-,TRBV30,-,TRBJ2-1,TGTGCCTGGAGTGAGTTAAGGGAGTCCTCCTACAATGAGCAGTTCTTC,CAWSELRESSYNEQFF
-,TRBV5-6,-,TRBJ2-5,TGTGCCAGCAGCTTGGTGGCTGAGGAGACCCAGTACTTC,CASSLVAEETQYF
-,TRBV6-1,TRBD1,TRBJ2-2,TGTGCCAGCAGTCCCGGGACAGCGAACACCGGGGAGCTGTTTTTT,CASSPGTANTGELFF
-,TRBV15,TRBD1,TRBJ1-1,TGTGCCACCAGCAGAGGTTCAACAGGGGATACTGAAGCTTTCTTT,CATSRGSTGDTEAFF
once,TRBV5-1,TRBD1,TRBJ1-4,TGCGCCAGCAGCTTGTCGAGACAGGGTAACGAAAAACTGTTTTTT,CASSLSRQGNEKLFF
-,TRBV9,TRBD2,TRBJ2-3,TGTGCCAGCAGCTCTCGACTAGCGGGAGTCGAAGATACGCAGTATTTT,CASSSRLAGVEDTQYF
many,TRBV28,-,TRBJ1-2,TGTGCCAGCAATATCCCCGGCTATGGCTACACCTTC,CASNIPGYGYTF
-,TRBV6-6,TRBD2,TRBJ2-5,TGTGCCAGCAGTTGGAGGACTAGCGGGGCGGAGACCCAGTACTTC,CASSWRTSGAETQYF
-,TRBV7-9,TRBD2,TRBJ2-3,TGTGCCAGCAGGCCTAGCGGGGGGCCCGGGACAGATACGCAGTATTTT,CASRPSGGPGTDTQYF
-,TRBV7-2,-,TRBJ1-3,TGTGCCAGCAGCTATACCCCCCCGGGGCAGGGTGGCTACACCATATATTTT,CASSYTPPGQGGYTIYF
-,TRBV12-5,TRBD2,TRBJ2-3,TGTGCTAGTGGTTTGCGACTAGCCGTGGGCACAGATACGCAGTATTTT,CASGLRLAVGTDTQYF
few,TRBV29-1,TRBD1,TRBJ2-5,TGCAGCGTTGAGCGGACAGGGGGGCTAGAGACCCAGTACTTC,CSVERTGGLETQYF
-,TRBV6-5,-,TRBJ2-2,TGTGCCAGCAGACCACACAGTACCGGGGAGCTGTTTTTT,CASRPHSTGELFF
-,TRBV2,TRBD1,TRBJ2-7,TGTGCCAGCAGCGGACAGGGGGCCTACGAGCAGTACTTC,CASSGQGAYEQYF
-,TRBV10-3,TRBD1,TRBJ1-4,TGTGCCATCAGGGGACAGGAGAATGAAAAACTGTTTTTT,CAIRGQENEKLFF
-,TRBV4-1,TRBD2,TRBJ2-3,TGCGCCAGCAGCCAAGATACTAGCGGTTATACGCAGTATTTT,CASSQDTSGYTQYF
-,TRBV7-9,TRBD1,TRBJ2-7,TGTGCCAGCAGCTTTTCGCAGGGGGCCGTCGAGCAGTACTTC,CASSFSQGAVEQYF
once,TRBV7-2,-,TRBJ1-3,TGTGCCAGCAGCTTTCAAATCGGGGGGGCTGGAAACACCATATATTTT,CASSFQIGGAGNTIYF
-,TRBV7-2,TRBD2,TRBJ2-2,TGTGCCAGCAGCTTATGGGAGGGTTCCGGGGAGCTGTTTTTT,CASSLWEGSGELFF
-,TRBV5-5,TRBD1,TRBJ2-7,TGTGCCAGCAGCCGCGGGACAGGGGGGGAATTTGAGCAGTACTTC,CASSRGTGGEFEQYF
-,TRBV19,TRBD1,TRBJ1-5,TGTGCCAGTAGTATAGGCACAGGGGGCGGTCAGCCCCAGCATTTT,CASSIGTGGGQPQHF
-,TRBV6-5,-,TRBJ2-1,TGTGCCAGCCGACAGTTATTGGAGGTATCGTGGTTCTTC,CASRQLLEVSWFF
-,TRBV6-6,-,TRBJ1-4,TGTGCCAGCACCCCAGTAGGTGATGAAAAACTGTTTTTT,CASTPVGDEKLFF
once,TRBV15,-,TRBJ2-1,TGTGCCACCCGGTCCCACCCAGTCGGAAATGAGCAGTTCTTC,CATRSHPVGNEQFF
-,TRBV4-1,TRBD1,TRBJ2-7,TGCGCCAGCAGCCAAGATACTTCCGACAGGGGGCTGAGGTACGAGCAGTACTTC,CASSQDTSDRGLRYEQYF
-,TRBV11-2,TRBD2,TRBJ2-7,TGTGCCAGCAGCTTAGACTTAGCGGGGGGCCTGTTGGTAGAGCAGTACTTC,CASSLDLAGGLLVEQYF
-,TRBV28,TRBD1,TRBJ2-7,TGTGCCAGCAGTACACCCGGGACAGGGTGGAACGAGCAGTACTTC,CASSTPGTGWNEQYF
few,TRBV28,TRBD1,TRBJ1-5,TGTGCCAGCAGTTCACAACAGGGGGCGGGGGGCAATCAGCCCCAGCATTTT,CASSSQQGAGGNQPQHF